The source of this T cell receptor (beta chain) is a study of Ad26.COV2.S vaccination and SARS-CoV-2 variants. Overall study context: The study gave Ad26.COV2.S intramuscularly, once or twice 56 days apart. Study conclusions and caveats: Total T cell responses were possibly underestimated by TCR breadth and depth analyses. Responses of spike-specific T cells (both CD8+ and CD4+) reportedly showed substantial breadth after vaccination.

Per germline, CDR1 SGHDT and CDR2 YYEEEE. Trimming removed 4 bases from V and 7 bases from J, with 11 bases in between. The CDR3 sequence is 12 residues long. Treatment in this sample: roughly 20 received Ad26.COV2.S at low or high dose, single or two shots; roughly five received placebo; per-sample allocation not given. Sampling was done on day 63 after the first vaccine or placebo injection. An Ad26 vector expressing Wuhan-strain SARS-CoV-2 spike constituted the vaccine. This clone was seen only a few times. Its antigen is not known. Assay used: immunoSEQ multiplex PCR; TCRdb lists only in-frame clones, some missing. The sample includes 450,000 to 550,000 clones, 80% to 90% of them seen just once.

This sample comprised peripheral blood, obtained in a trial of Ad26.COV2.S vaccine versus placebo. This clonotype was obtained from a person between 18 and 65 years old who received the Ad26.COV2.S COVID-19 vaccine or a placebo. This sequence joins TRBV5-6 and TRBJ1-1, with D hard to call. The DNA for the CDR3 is TGTGCCAGCAGCGCCCGCAGCCGTGAAGCTTTCTTT. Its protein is CASSARSREAFF.